This TCR beta chain came from a study of cytomegalovirus exposure and HLA in healthy donors. Regarding the study as a whole: In a later analysis, the majority of CMV-associated beta chains seemingly showed HLA restriction.

As regards this clone: Its target is not known.

The germline gives CDR1 MNHNS, CDR2 SASEGT. The V end was cut by 0 bases, the J end by 3 bases, with 12 bases between. The CDR3 has 15 residues. The PCR had 60 Vbeta and 13 Jbeta primers. Only in-frame clones appear in the TCRdb table, and some are missing; sequencing was by immunoSEQ multiplex PCR. This table holds around 180,000 clones, around 81% found once. The sequenced material came from PBMCs. The sequence derives from a woman between 18 and 30 years old in good health and CMV-seropositive. This chain connects TRBV6-1 to TRBJ2-7; possibly TRBD2 for D (7 bases). The DNA for the CDR3 is TGTGCCAGCAGTGAAGCAGCGGGGACACTCTACGAGCAGTACGTC. Translating gives CASSEAAGTLYEQYV.